One sample yielded the 11 T cell receptor beta chains listed below, sequenced in a study of tissue T cells after allogeneic stem cell transplantation. Sequencing was performed with immunoSEQ multiplex PCR; in TCRdb, only in-frame clones are kept and a portion is missing. The data hold just over 20,000 clones, with approximately 69% observed a single time. Sequenced: blood. The source is a female BALB/c mouse in good health. For the strain, the MHC haplotype given is H2-d.

As for this clone: Genes and germline are mouse. Sequencing ends 1 residue short of the CDR3 end; the germline J gene provides the rest. The chain is built from TRBV19 and TRBJ2-7, with 9 bases fitting TRBD2. V lost 3 bases to trimming and J lost 4 bases; unmatched junction nucleotides: 5. This CDR3 region has 14 residues. The germline gives CDR1 FNHDT, CDR2 SITEND (reference sequence). The part of the CDR3 DNA that was read is TGTGCCAGCAGTAAAGGCTGGGGGGGTTATGAACAGTAC. Translated, it gives CASSKGWGGYEQY. The entire CDR3 sequence reads CASSKGWGGYEQYF.

A word on this clone: All gene names here are mouse names. The CDR3 loop reads CASSRDRVAETLYF. Incomplete CDR3 DNA: TGTGCCAGCAGCCGAGACAGGGTGGCAGAAACGCTGTAT. The rearrangement uses TRBV5 and TRBJ2-3, with 7 nucleotides matching TRBD1. The sequence runs out 1 residue before the end of the CDR3; the remainder is reconstructed from the germline J gene. Germline loops: CDR1 LGHNA, CDR2 YNLKQL (reference sequence). The V segment lost 4 bases and the J segment 3 bases; nucleotides outside the gene matches: 4. CDR3 length: 14 residues.

In regard to this clone: Gene names denote mouse genes. The read gets to within 1 residue of the CDR3 end, and the germline J gene fills in the rest. The V call is TRBV20, the J call TRBJ2-1; TRBD2 aligns across 9 bases. CDR1 and CDR2 from the germline V gene are GFQATS and STVNSAI. Trimming took 2 bases from V and 7 from J; bases not matched to a gene: 3. The CDR3 sequence is 13 residues long. The CDR3 loop reads CGARTGGRAEQFF. The CDR3 bases that were read are TGTGGTGCTAGGACTGGGGGGAGGGCTGAGCAGTTC.

Points on this clone: Genes here carry mouse names. The CDR3 is cut off 1 residue early in the read; its end comes from the germline J gene. V is TRBV5 and J is TRBJ2-4; the match to TRBD1 covers 7 bases. With 4 bases clipped from V and 1 base from J, the junction kept 2 bases outside the gene matches. This CDR3 region has 14 residues. Germline values: CDR1 LGHNA, CDR2 YNLKQL (reference sequence). CDR3 DNA, as far as it was read: TGTGCCAGCAGCCCTGACAGGGGTCAAAACACCTTGTAC. It yields the protein CASSPDRGQNTLY. The whole CDR3 sequence reads CASSPDRGQNTLYF.

There are a few counts of this clone. Mouse gene names apply. The sequence runs out 1 residue before the end of the CDR3; the remainder is reconstructed from the germline J gene. V and J are TRBV13-3 and TRBJ2-3, with TRBD2 matching 7 bases. After removal of 10 bases from V and 0 bases from J, the junction contained 5 bases not matched to a gene. This CDR3 comprises 13 residues. Germline V lookup: CDR1 NNHDY, CDR2 SYVADS. The CDR3 protein is CACWGTSAETLYF. The CDR3 DNA, read in part, is TGTGCCTGCTGGGGGACTAGTGCAGAAACGCTGTAT.

In regard to this clone: Genes and germline are mouse. The read ends 1 residue before the CDR3 terminus; that terminus is restored from the germline J gene. The rearrangement uses TRBV1 and TRBJ2-5; TRBD1 matches 8 bases. The CDR3 has 15 residues. Unmatched junction bases numbered 2, after V lost 3 bases and J lost 0 bases. Germline values: CDR1 NSQYPW, CDR2 LRSPGD (reference sequence). The DNA read from the CDR3 is TGCACCTGCAGTGCCCGGACAGGGAACCAAGACACCCAGTAC. Protein sequence: CTCSARTGNQDTQY. The full CDR3 is CTCSARTGNQDTQYF.

Note on this clone: Mouse names are used for the genes. The observed sequence ends 1 residue before the CDR3 terminus, with the missing tail filled in from the germline J gene. The rearrangement joins TRBV13-3 to TRBJ2-4; TRBD1 agrees at 9 bases. The germline V gene has CDR1 NNHDY and CDR2 SYVADS. This CDR3 is built from 17 residues. V was pared by 1 base and J by 3 bases, with 9 bases of the junction left unmatched. CDR3 bases read: TGTGCCAGCAGTGATAACAGGGGGCGGGAGGGCCAAAACACCTTGTAC. It is translated as CASSDNRGREGQNTLY. The entire CDR3 is CASSDNRGREGQNTLYF.

About this clone: The gene symbols are mouse symbols. The read terminates 1 residue ahead of where the CDR3 ends, so the germline J gene completes it. This rearrangement joins TRBV4 to TRBJ2-5; no clear D. Germline CDR1 and CDR2: LGHDT and YNNKQL (reference sequence). The CDR3 runs to 12 residues. Trimming took off 4 bases at V and 2 bases at J, with 4 bases between the two ends. Incomplete CDR3 DNA: TGTGCCAGCAGCTTCCGCCAAGACACCCAGTAC. Its translation is CASSFRQDTQY. The complete CDR3 protein is CASSFRQDTQYF. The entire variable domain, with the rest obtained from reference TRBV4 and TRBJ2-5, is as follows: ETAVFQTPNYHVTQVGNEVSFNCKQTLGHDTMYWYKQDSKKLLKIMFSYNNKQLIVNETVPRRFSPQSSDKAHLNLRIKSVEPEDSAVYLCASSFRQDTQYFGPGTRLLVL.

Concerning this clone itself: Any gene name here is a mouse gene name. The read halts 1 residue ahead of the CDR3 end, with the missing end drawn from the germline J gene. The chain employs TRBV19 and TRBJ1-6, with TRBD1 matching over 7 bases. TRBJ1-6 is classed as an ORF, of uncertain function. Per the germline V gene, CDR1 is FNHDT and CDR2 is SITEND (reference sequence). This CDR3 contains 16 residues. V lost 0 bases to trimming and J lost 4 bases; unmatched junction nucleotides: 4. CDR3 residues: CASSIAGTEYNSPLYF. Partial CDR3 DNA: TGTGCCAGCAGTATAGCGGGGACAGAATATAATTCGCCCCTCTAC.

In regard to this clone: Gene and germline names: mouse. The CDR3 end lies 1 residue beyond the end of the read and is filled in from the germline J gene. V usage is TRBV20 and J usage is TRBJ2-3, with 11 bases aligning to TRBD2. Trimming removed 0 bases from V and 0 bases from J; junction bases left unmatched: 2. Germline V CDR1 and CDR2: GFQATS, STVNSAI. CDR3 size: 16 residues. The sequenced CDR3 bases are TGTGGTGCTAGGGACACTGGGGGGGCTAGTGCAGAAACGCTGTAT. This codes for CGARDTGGASAETLY. The complete CDR3 protein is CGARDTGGASAETLYF.

Points on this clone: Genes and germline are mouse. Coverage ceases 1 residue before the CDR3 finishes, and the germline J gene fills in the end. The V call is TRBV5, the J call TRBJ2-2, with TRBD2 identical over 9 bases. Germline values: CDR1 LGHNA, CDR2 YNLKQL (reference sequence). The CDR3 runs to 16 residues. Trimming removed 3 bases from V and 3 bases from J; junction bases left unmatched: 5. The CDR3 spells CASSHWGGADTGQLYF. The covered CDR3 bases are TGTGCCAGCAGCCATTGGGGGGGCGCGGACACCGGGCAGCTCTAC.